What follows are 30 T cell receptor beta chains derived from one specimen sequenced in a study of cytomegalovirus exposure and HLA in healthy donors. PCR employed 60 Vbeta and 13 Jbeta primers. This table comes from immunoSEQ multiplex PCR, and its TCRdb copy is limited to in-frame clones, with some not included. Of some 150,000 clones detected, more than 75% appear once; the ten largest clones hold about 4%. The sample was PBMCs. Every receptor here comes from a human donor in good health.

The rearrangement links TRBV30 to TRBJ2-1, with TRBD2 matching over 7 bases. Trimming at V came to 3 bases and at J to 6 bases, leaving 2 bases not matched to a gene. The CDR3 covers 12 residues. CDR1 GTSNPN and CDR2 SVGIG come from the germline V gene (reference sequence). The CDR3 protein is CAWSGGFNEQFF. The CDR3 nucleotides read TGTGCCTGGAGCGGGGGGTTCAATGAGCAGTTCTTC.

The rearrangement uses TRBV7-8 and TRBJ2-1; D is unclear. The CDR3 is 14 amino acids. The V and J ends lost 6 bases and 8 bases respectively, with 17 bases between them. Germline lookup yields CDR1 SGHVS and CDR2 FQNEAQ. CDR3 residues: CASRASNRADEQFF. The CDR3 DNA reads TGTGCCAGCAGGGCCTCCAACCGCGCGGATGAGCAGTTCTTC.

This clone was counted a few times. The rearrangement joins TRBV28 to TRBJ2-1; D may be TRBD1 (6 bases). CDR3 length: 13 amino acids. Germline CDR1 reads MDHEN; CDR2 reads SYDVKM. V lost 2 bases and J 11 bases, leaving 13 bases between the germline ends. In DNA form, the CDR3 reads TGTGCCAGCAGTTTAGTCCAGGACAGCCAGCAGTTCTTC. Amino acid sequence: CASSLVQDSQQFF.

The chain recombines TRBV7-9 with TRBJ2-5; TRBD2 is a possible D gene (6 bases). V lost 1 base and J 0 bases, leaving 12 bases between the germline ends. The CDR3 extends over 16 amino acids. From germline, CDR1 is SEHNR and CDR2 FQNEAQ (reference sequence). The CDR3 protein is CASSLVRGLYQETQYF. The CDR3 DNA reads as TGTGCCAGCAGCTTAGTGCGGGGACTTTACCAAGAGACCCAGTACTTC.

This clone was seen more than once but under ten times. V usage is TRBV4-1 and J usage is TRBJ2-1; 15 bases are a match to TRBD2. The germline CDR1 and CDR2 sequences are MGHRA and YSYEKL. V shed 5 bases and J 1 base; nucleotides not matched to a gene: 12. CDR3 length: 20 residues. CDR3 residues: CASSSRTSGRAGRSYNEQFF. The CDR3 nucleotides are TGCGCCAGCAGCTCCCGGACTAGCGGGAGGGCCGGTCGTTCCTACAATGAGCAGTTCTTC.

This clone has more than one count but fewer than ten. The chain couples TRBV5-6 to TRBJ1-5, with D perhaps matching TRBD1 (5 bases). The CDR3 is 13 residues long. The germline CDR1 and CDR2 sequences are SGHDT and YYEEEE. V was shortened by 0 bases and J by 8 bases, with 9 bases between the two germline ends. In DNA, the CDR3 is TGTGCCAGCAGCTTGGCGGGGGGGGAGCCCCAGCATTTT. It specifies CASSLAGGEPQHF.

The J gene is TRBJ2-5, the V gene TRBV5-4, with TRBD2 identical over 8 bases. The CDR3 length is 14 residues. Germline loops: CDR1 SGHNT, CDR2 YYREEE (reference sequence). Trimming removed 4 bases from V and 2 bases from J; junction bases left unmatched: 4. This chain's CDR3 is CASSPSGRQETQYF. CDR3 nucleotide sequence: TGTGCCAGCAGCCCAAGCGGGAGACAAGAGACCCAGTACTTC.

The V call is TRBV6-9, the J call TRBJ2-5; 9 bases are shared with TRBD2. CDR3 length: 16 amino acids. J gave up 3 bases and V 2 bases, and 7 bases lay outside the gene matches. The germline gives CDR1 MNHGY, CDR2 SVAAGI. CDR3 region: CASSYPGGGAKETQYF. The CDR3 DNA reads as TGTGCCAGCAGTTATCCAGGCGGGGGGGCCAAAGAGACCCAGTACTTC.

The chain is built from TRBV4-2 and TRBJ2-2; TRBD1 aligns across 7 bases. Germline V lookup: CDR1 LGHNA, CDR2 YNFKEQ. The CDR3 has 16 amino acids. Germline trimming cut 2 bases from V and 4 bases from J; bases unmatched to any gene: 7. CDR3 nucleotides: TGTGCCAGCAGCCAAAAGGTACAGGGGAGCACCGGGGAGCTGTTTTTT. Its translation: CASSQKVQGSTGELFF.

The chain joins TRBV5-1 to TRBJ1-1; 7 bases are a match to TRBD1. Per the germline V gene, CDR1 is SGHRS and CDR2 is YFSETQ. There are 13 residues in the CDR3. The J segment lost 5 bases and the V segment lost 1 base, leaving 2 bases of the junction unmatched. The CDR3 nucleotides are TGCGCCAGCAGCTTGACACAGGGGACTGAAGCTTTCTTT. This sequence encodes CASSLTQGTEAFF.

This chain links TRBV4-2 with TRBJ2-1; TRBD1 might be the D (5 bases). Germline lookup yields CDR1 LGHNA and CDR2 YNFKEQ. This CDR3 is built from 17 residues. Trimming pared 0 bases from V and 7 bases from J, leaving 19 bases between. The CDR3 region is CASSQDLNKDDRNEQFF. The CDR3 DNA follows: TGTGCCAGCAGCCAAGATTTGAACAAAGACGACAGAAATGAGCAGTTCTTC.

V usage is TRBV30 and J usage is TRBJ1-2; TRBD1 might be the D (5 bases). This CDR3 has 13 residues. V lost 1 base and J lost 6, with 12 bases in between. Germline CDR1 and CDR2: GTSNPN and SVGIG (reference sequence). CDR3 DNA: TGTGCCTGGAGTGGGGGGGTTCCTCATGGCTACACCTTC. It specifies CAWSGGVPHGYTF.

CDR3 sequence (DNA): TGTGCCAGCAGTGAACCGGGAAACTCTGGAAACACCATATATTTT. It encodes CASSEPGNSGNTIYF. V is TRBV6-1 and J is TRBJ1-3, with unresolved D. Germline V CDR1 and CDR2: MNHNS, SASEGT. V was clipped by 2 bases and J by 0 bases, with 8 bases between them. The CDR3 spans 15 residues.

The chain carries TRBV28 and TRBJ2-2, with 8 bases matching TRBD2. This CDR3 is built from 16 residues. The V segment lost 2 bases and the J segment 3 bases; nucleotides outside the gene matches: 5. CDR1 and CDR2 from the germline V gene are MDHEN and SYDVKM. CDR3 loop: CASSLPSGRDTGELFF. The CDR3 coding sequence is TGTGCCAGCAGTTTACCCTCCGGGAGGGACACCGGGGAGCTGTTTTTT.

In DNA form, the CDR3 reads TGTGCCAGCACACTAGGGTTACCACAAACCAGTTTTGAAGCTTTCTTT. This gives the protein CASTLGLPQTSFEAFF. This chain uses TRBV7-2 with TRBJ1-1; D is uncertain. CDR3 length: 16 residues. Trimming removed 7 bases from V and 7 bases from J, with 25 bases in between. The germline V gene encodes CDR1 SGHTA and CDR2 FQGNSA.

This clone is a singleton in its sample. The V and J genes are TRBV5-1 and TRBJ2-2; TRBD1 aligns across 8 bases. Unmatched junction bases numbered 10, after V lost 5 bases and J lost 7 bases. CDR1 and CDR2 from the germline V gene are SGHRS and YFSETQ. This CDR3 is 15 amino acids long. The CDR3 nucleotides are TGCGCCAGCAGACCGAGGACAGGGTCGGACGGGGAGCTGTTTTTT. Its translation: CASRPRTGSDGELFF.

The J gene is TRBJ2-7, the V gene TRBV5-4, with no clear D. The CDR3 has 15 residues. Trimming shortened V by 2 bases and J by 0 bases, and 12 bases separated the two germline ends. Germline loops: CDR1 SGHNT, CDR2 YYREEE (reference sequence). The CDR3 protein is CASSFGDSPSYEQYF. The CDR3 nucleotides read TGTGCCAGCAGCTTTGGAGACTCCCCCTCCTACGAGCAGTACTTC. Supplemented by reference TRBV5-4 and TRBJ2-7, the full variable domain reads ETGVTQSPTHLIKTRGQQVTLRCSSQSGHNTVSWYQQALGQGPQFIFQYYREEENGRGNFPPRFSGLQFPNYSSELNVNALELDDSALYLCASSFGDSPSYEQYFGPGTRLTVT.

The chain links TRBV9 to TRBJ2-3, with 11 bases aligning to TRBD1. J gave up 4 bases and V 3 bases, and 4 bases lay outside the gene matches. This CDR3 is 15 amino acids long. Germline assignment: CDR1 SGDLS and CDR2 YYNGEE. CDR3 in DNA: TGTGCCAGCAGCGGAATGGGACAGGGGGCAGATACGCAGTATTTT. Amino acid sequence: CASSGMGQGADTQYF.

The chain is built from TRBV28 and TRBJ2-1; D remains unclear. Germline CDR1 and CDR2: MDHEN and SYDVKM. V lost 3 bases and J 3 bases, leaving 6 bases between the germline ends. CDR3 length equals 13 residues. CDR3 sequence reads: CASSLGNYNEQFF. The DNA of the CDR3 is TGTGCCAGCAGTTTGGGCAACTACAATGAGCAGTTCTTC.

The rearrangement uses TRBV18 and TRBJ1-4; possible D gene TRBD1, 5 bases. Germline-derived CDR1 and CDR2 are KGHSH and LQKENI. The CDR3 totals 15 residues. V dropped 3 bases and J dropped 3 bases, with 11 bases sitting between them. DNA of the CDR3: TGTGCCAGCTCACCGAATGGGGCAGCTAATGAAAAACTGTTTTTT. Residues: CASSPNGAANEKLFF.

The genes are TRBV29-1 and TRBJ2-3; 12 bases line up with TRBD2. The length of the CDR3 is 17 residues. From germline, CDR1 is SQVTM and CDR2 ANQGSEA. Trimming at V came to 6 bases and at J to 5 bases, leaving 15 bases not matched to a gene. CDR3 coding DNA: TGCAGCGTAGAGCCGACACGGACTAGCGGGGCGTTAGATACGCAGTATTTT. This codes for CSVEPTRTSGALDTQYF.

This clone occurred once. The V call is TRBV7-2, the J call TRBJ1-2; a weak D match, TRBD1 (6 bases). V was pared by 5 bases and J by 1 base, with 14 bases between. The CDR3 contains 15 residues. Germline V gene sequence: CDR1 SGHTA, CDR2 FQGNSA. The CDR3 spells CASSAAGAYNYGYTF. The CDR3 DNA reads TGTGCCAGCAGCGCCGCGGGGGCTTATAACTATGGCTACACCTTC.

The chain has TRBV12-5 and TRBJ2-3, with a possible D match to TRBD1 (6 bases). Trimming took 5 bases from V and 12 from J, leaving 21 bases between them. The CDR3 runs to 14 residues. CDR1 LGHNT and CDR2 FRNRAP come from the germline V gene. CDR3 amino acids: CASGPGDTQLPQYF. Here the CDR3 DNA reads TGTGCTAGTGGTCCCGGGGACACGCAACTGCCTCAGTATTTT.

The gene calls are TRBV2 and TRBJ1-5; 9 positions match TRBD1. Germline V gene sequence: CDR1 SNHLY, CDR2 FYNNEI. J lost 5 bases, V lost 6 bases, and 8 bases had no gene match. This CDR3 spans 15 amino acids. CDR3: CASRAGTGFYQPQHF. In DNA, the CDR3 is TGTGCCAGCAGAGCCGGGACAGGGTTCTATCAGCCCCAGCATTTT.

This clone turned up a few times. This chain uses TRBV7-9 with TRBJ2-3; TRBD1 agrees at 7 bases. Unmatched junction bases numbered 10, after V lost 6 bases and J lost 1 base. From germline, CDR1 is SEHNR and CDR2 FQNEAQ (reference sequence). The CDR3 spans 16 residues. CDR3 DNA sequence: TGTGCCAGCAGACCTGGATTTGGGACAGGCACAGATACGCAGTATTTT. It translates to CASRPGFGTGTDTQYF.

This sequence joins TRBV7-2 and TRBJ2-3; D is unresolved. The CDR3 extends over 14 amino acids. The ends were cut back, 4 bases at V and 1 base at J, with 9 bases in the middle. Germline lookup yields CDR1 SGHTA and CDR2 FQGNSA. The CDR3 coding sequence is TGTGCCAGCAGCTCGTTTCGGGGCACAGATACGCAGTATTTT. Translated: CASSSFRGTDTQYF.

This chain links TRBV18 with TRBJ1-3; a weak D match, TRBD1 (5 bases). V was shortened by 5 bases and J by 4 bases, with 12 bases between the two germline ends. This CDR3 spans 14 amino acids. Germline V gene data show CDR1 as KGHSH and CDR2 as LQKENI. The CDR3 DNA is TGTGCCAGCTCATCTACAGGTGCGGGAAACACCATATATTTT. Protein sequence: CASSSTGAGNTIYF.

This sequence joins TRBV4-1 and TRBJ2-7; D gene uncertain. CDR1 MGHRA and CDR2 YSYEKL come from the germline V gene. Trimming pared 0 bases from V and 5 bases from J, leaving 11 bases between. The CDR3 is 14 residues long. The CDR3 DNA reads TGCGCCAGCAGCCAAGAGGCTAGTTTACACGAGCAGTACTTC. Residues: CASSQEASLHEQYF.

V and J are TRBV7-2 and TRBJ2-1; 10 bases line up with TRBD2. CDR1 and CDR2 from the germline V gene are SGHTA and FQGNSA. The CDR3 spans 17 residues. The junction had 13 bases not matched to a gene; V was cut back by 1 base and J by 10 bases. CDR3 sequence: CASSLVPAGGPWAEQFF. CDR3 in DNA: TGTGCCAGCAGCTTAGTTCCAGCGGGAGGGCCCTGGGCGGAGCAGTTCTTC.

The chain recombines TRBV5-4 with TRBJ2-3; 14 bases align to TRBD2. This CDR3 spans 16 amino acids. Germline-derived CDR1 and CDR2 are SGHNT and YYREEE (reference sequence). The V segment lost 3 bases and the J segment 5 bases; nucleotides outside the gene matches: 5. DNA for the CDR3: TGTGCCAGCAGCTCCGGGACTAGCGGGAGTGTAGATACGCAGTATTTT. This sequence encodes CASSSGTSGSVDTQYF.